The sequence of this TCR beta chain was determined in a study of cytomegalovirus exposure and HLA in healthy donors. Study-level findings and limits: By a later analysis, the bulk of CMV-associated TCR beta chains appeared HLA-restricted.

This clone has at least ten counts. Its antigen is undetermined. The V and J ends lost 3 bases and 3 bases, in that order; junction bases with no gene match: 1. The length of the CDR3 is 14 residues. Germline V gene data show CDR1 as SGHRS and CDR2 as YFSETQ. Use of 60 Vbeta and 13 Jbeta primers characterized the PCR. Clones were sequenced by immunoSEQ multiplex PCR, and TCRdb holds only the in-frame ones, with some missing. The top ten clones hold under 3% of a sample with 140,000 or so clones, roughly 76% of them seen once. The material sequenced was PBMCs. This TCR derives from a woman aged 25 to 45 in good health and CMV-seronegative. The J gene is TRBJ2-5, the V gene TRBV5-1; 11 bases agree with TRBD2. The CDR3 is CASSSTSGEETQYF. The CDR3 nucleotides are TGCGCCAGCAGCTCGACTAGCGGGGAAGAGACCCAGTACTTC.